The rows below give T cell receptor beta chains drawn from one sample of a study of spatial heterogeneity in lung cancer. MiXCR, applied by TCRdb to the 5' RACE reads, yields one record per CDR3 protein. Of 4,500 to 5,000 distinct CDR3 sequences listed, roughly 8.4% are singletons. The sample was lung tumor tissue, taken at surgery. All receptors derive from a female donor with early-stage non-small cell lung cancer. Each CDR3 is given with its conserved first and last residue. A D gene is named only where the DNA matches it firmly. Only part of the rows carry a size: once, few, many, or a class if the clone is expanded.

14,TRBD1,TRBV6-5,medium-sized,TRBJ1-6,TGTGCCAGCAGTTACTCTCAGGGGGCATCACCCCTCCACTTT,CASSYSQGASPLHF
15,-,TRBV5-1,-,TRBJ2-5,TGCGCCAGCAGCTTGGTTGCAATCGTTGGGGAGACCCAGTACTTC,CASSLVAIVGETQYF
12,-,TRBV11-3,-,TRBJ2-5,TGTGCCAGCAGCTTAGGGCTAGAGACCCAGTACTTC,CASSLGLETQYF
16,-,TRBV21-1,-,TRBJ2-7,TGTGCCAGCAAAGAACGGACCTTGCACCTTACCTACGAGCAGTACTTC,CASKERTLHLTYEQYF
16,-,TRBV4-1,many,TRBJ1-1,TGCGCCAGCAGCCAACCCCTAACGGCGAGACCCACTGAAGCTTTCTTT,CASSQPLTARPTEAFF
14,-,TRBV10-2,many,TRBJ2-4,TGCGCCAGCAGTAGGGTCCAGTCCAAAAACATTCAGTACTTC,CASSRVQSKNIQYF
12,-,TRBV4-3,large,TRBJ2-2,TGCGCCAGCAGCCAAGGGGTCGGGGAGCTGTTTTTT,CASSQGVGELFF
15,TRBD1,TRBV28,few,TRBJ2-4,TGTGCCAGCAGTTCGACAGGGGCGGGCAAAAACATTCAGTACTTC,CASSSTGAGKNIQYF
15,-,TRBV7-9,many,TRBJ2-6,TGTGCCAGCAGCCCCGGGGGCTCTGGGGCCAACGTCCTGACTTTC,CASSPGGSGANVLTF
15,-,TRBV7-9,-,TRBJ1-3,TGTGCCAGCAGCTTAGGACGGAGCTCTGGAAACACCATATATTTT,CASSLGRSSGNTIYF
13,TRBD1,TRBV20-1,medium-sized,TRBJ2-5,TGCAGTGCAACGACAGGGCTGCAAGAGACCCAGTACTTC,CSATTGLQETQYF
13,TRBD1,TRBV16,few,TRBJ1-5,TGTGCCAGCAGCCGGGACAGGGGGCAGCCCCAGCATTTT,CASSRDRGQPQHF
16,TRBD1,TRBV5-4,few,TRBJ1-1,TGTGCCAGCAGCGGGGACAGGGGGCTACGGGACACTGAAGCTTTCTTT,CASSGDRGLRDTEAFF
14,-,TRBV5-1,medium-sized,TRBJ2-3,TGCGCCAGCAGCTTCGGCCAGGGAGACGATACGCAGTATTTT,CASSFGQGDDTQYF
14,-,TRBV5-1,large,TRBJ1-6,TGCGCCAGCAGCTTTGCCAGCACGAGTTCACCCCTCCACTTT,CASSFASTSSPLHF
14,-,TRBV12-3/TRBV12-4,few,TRBJ2-4,TGTGCCAGCAGTTTAGCTGTAGCCAAAAACATTCAGTACTTC,CASSLAVAKNIQYF
18,-,TRBV4-2,-,TRBJ2-3,TGTGCCAGCAGCCAAGGCAGGGGACCCTCGGGGGGCACAGATACGCAGTATTTT,CASSQGRGPSGGTDTQYF
12,-,TRBV11-2,medium-sized,TRBJ1-2,TGTGCCAGCAGCCCGGACACCAGTGGCTACACCTTC,CASSPDTSGYTF
15,TRBD1,TRBV6-2/TRBV6-3,medium-sized,TRBJ1-4,TGTGCCAGCAGTCAAAGCGGGACAGCTAATGAAAAACTGTTTTTT,CASSQSGTANEKLFF
13,TRBD1,TRBV6-5,few,TRBJ1-1,TGTGCCAGCAGTCGCAGGGGGCTCACTGAAGCTTTCTTT,CASSRRGLTEAFF
12,-,TRBV7-2,few,TRBJ1-5,TGTGCCAGCAGCCCACCTGGTCAGCCCCAGCATTTT,CASSPPGQPQHF
18,-,TRBV21-1,medium-sized,TRBJ1-6,TGTGCCAGCAAGGGGAACCGCAGACAGGGGGTAGGTAATTCACCCCTCCACTTT,CASKGNRRQGVGNSPLHF
13,-,TRBV19,few,TRBJ2-1,TGTGCCAGTACCGAGGGCCTTTACAATGAGCAGTTCTTC,CASTEGLYNEQFF
17,TRBD1,TRBV7-9,medium-sized,TRBJ1-1,TGTGCCAGCAGCTTCCCACCGACAGGGGATATGAACACTGAAGCTTTCTTT,CASSFPPTGDMNTEAFF
15,TRBD1,TRBV20-1,medium-sized,TRBJ2-7,TGCAGTGCTAGAGACCGGGACAGGGGTCTTTACGAGCAGTACTTC,CSARDRDRGLYEQYF
15,TRBD2,TRBV7-3,-,TRBJ2-5,TGTGCCAGCAGCTTAGGATATAGCGGGAGCGAGACCCAGTACTTC,CASSLGYSGSETQYF
16,-,TRBV6-1,few,TRBJ2-3,TGTGCCAGCGCGGGTGGACTAACCAAATCTCTGGATACGCAGTATTTT,CASAGGLTKSLDTQYF
15,-,TRBV9,-,TRBJ2-3,TGTGCCAGCAGCGTAGGCCGCCCTAGCACAGATACGCAGTATTTT,CASSVGRPSTDTQYF
17,TRBD1,TRBV7-9,many,TRBJ2-1,TGTGCCAGCCTCGGACAGGGTTTGATCGGCTCCTACAATGAGCAGTTCTTC,CASLGQGLIGSYNEQFF
15,TRBD1,TRBV28,few,TRBJ2-7,TGTGCCAGCAGTTTACTCGGGACAGGGCAGAGCGAGCAGTACTTC,CASSLLGTGQSEQYF
14,TRBD1,TRBV9,-,TRBJ2-5,TGTGCCAGCAGCCTGACAGGGGGCCAAGAGACCCAGTACTTC,CASSLTGGQETQYF
17,TRBD1,TRBV7-2,-,TRBJ1-1,TGTGCCAGCAGTCCCGGGACAGGGGGCGTCGGAGGCACTGAAGCTTTCTTT,CASSPGTGGVGGTEAFF
15,TRBD1,TRBV2,few,TRBJ2-7,TGTGCCAGCAGTCATCCGGGACAGGGGGTCTACGAGCAGTACTTC,CASSHPGQGVYEQYF
15,TRBD1,TRBV20-1,-,TRBJ1-4,TGCAGTGCTAGGGCCCGGGACAGGGCAAGTGAAAAACTGTTTTTT,CSARARDRASEKLFF
16,-,TRBV7-9,-,TRBJ2-1,TGTGCCAGCAGCTTAGCTGAGGACCACTCCTACAATGAGCAGTTCTTC,CASSLAEDHSYNEQFF
17,TRBD1,TRBV7-9,few,TRBJ1-2,TGTGCCAGCAGCCAGGACAGGGGGCTAACCCCTAGGTATGGCTACACCTTC,CASSQDRGLTPRYGYTF
14,-,TRBV29-1,few,TRBJ1-4,TGCAGCGCCGCTTGGAACGGATTTGATGAAAAACTGTTTTTT,CSAAWNGFDEKLFF